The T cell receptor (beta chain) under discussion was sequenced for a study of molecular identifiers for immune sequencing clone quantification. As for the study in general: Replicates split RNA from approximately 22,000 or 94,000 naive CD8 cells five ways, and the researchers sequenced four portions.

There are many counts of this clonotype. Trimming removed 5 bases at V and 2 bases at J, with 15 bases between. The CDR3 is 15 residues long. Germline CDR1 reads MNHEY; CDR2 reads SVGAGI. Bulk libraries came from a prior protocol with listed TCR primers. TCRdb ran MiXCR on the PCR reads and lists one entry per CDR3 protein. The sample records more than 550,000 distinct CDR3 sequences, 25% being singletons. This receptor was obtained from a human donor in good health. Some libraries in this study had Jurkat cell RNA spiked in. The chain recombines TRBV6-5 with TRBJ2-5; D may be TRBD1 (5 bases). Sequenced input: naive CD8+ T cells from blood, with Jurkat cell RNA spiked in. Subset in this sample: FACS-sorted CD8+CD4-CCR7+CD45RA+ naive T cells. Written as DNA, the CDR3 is TGTGCCAGCAGTCCGCAGACAGAGATTCAAGAGACCCAGTACTTC. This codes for CASSPQTEIQETQYF.